Listed here are 22 T cell receptor beta chains from one sample, sequenced in a study of CD4 T cells in relation to SARS-CoV-2 and coronaviruses (dated by TCRdb to 2020 to 2023). Receptor amplification or capture employed the immunoSEQ multiplex PCR assay. TCRdb carries this immuneACCESS record with in-frame sequences only. Its versions omit some clonotypes, under half of them owing to an unresolved V gene in the studies checked, with the rest unexplained. This sample has 35,000 to 40,000 clones in its table, and 75% to 90% of those were observed once. In total, the top ten clones hold less than 4% of the sample. The sequencing input was memory CD4+ T cells from PBMCs. Sample cell subset or site, as interpreted from the label and publication: memory (non-naive) CD4+ T cells. The origin of the receptors is an adult with COVID-19.

J is TRBJ1-3 and V is TRBV9; a possible D gene is TRBD1 (5 bases). The CDR3 sequence is 16 residues long. The V end was cut by 2 bases, the J end by 0 bases, with 12 bases between. The germline gives CDR1 SGDLS, CDR2 YYNGEE. CDR3 coding DNA: TGTGCCAGCAGCGTTAGGGAAAGGGGCTCTGGAAACACCATATATTTT. The encoded protein is CASSVRERGSGNTIYF.

This chain links TRBV18 with TRBJ1-1, with 10 bases identical to TRBD1. This CDR3 comprises 15 residues. The junction had 6 bases not matched to a gene; V was cut back by 4 bases and J by 4 bases. CDR1 and CDR2 (germline): KGHSH, LQKENI. Here the CDR3 reads CASSRSGQGVTEAFF. CDR3 nucleotide sequence: TGTGCCAGCTCACGTTCCGGACAGGGGGTCACTGAAGCTTTCTTT.

The rearrangement uses TRBV5-1 and TRBJ2-2, with 9 bases matching TRBD2. J lost 5 bases, V lost 5 bases, and 10 bases had no gene match. The CDR3 has 16 residues. CDR1 is SGHRS, CDR2 YFSETQ, per germline. The CDR3 region has the DNA TGCGCCAGCAGTACAAGCGGGAGGACGGTAACCGGGGAGCTGTTTTTT. This gives the protein CASSTSGRTVTGELFF.

This clone has only a few counts. CDR3 sequence: CASSDSFRDCLSYEQYF. CDR3 sequence (DNA): TGTGCCAGCAGTGACTCGTTCCGGGACTGCCTCTCCTACGAGCAGTACTTC. The V call is TRBV6-4, the J call TRBJ2-7; D possibly corresponds to TRBD2 (6 bases). This CDR3 contains 17 residues. Germline values: CDR1 MRHNA, CDR2 SNTAGT. Trimming removed 0 bases from V and 0 bases from J, with 15 bases in between.

A few counts support this clone. The chain has TRBV4-1 and TRBJ2-4, with TRBD2 matching 7 bases. The CDR3 length is 15 residues. V gave up 4 bases and J gave up 6 bases; unmatched junction bases: 9. Germline CDR1 is MGHRA and CDR2 is YSYEKL. The CDR3 spells CASSPTRPGGNIQYF. In DNA, the CDR3 is TGCGCCAGCAGCCCTACCAGGCCGGGGGGAAACATTCAGTACTTC.

Only a few counts were recorded for this clone. The V and J genes are TRBV7-8 and TRBJ1-2; 9 positions agree with TRBD1. CDR1 is SGHVS, CDR2 FQNEAQ, per germline. The CDR3 sequence is 17 residues long. The junction had 16 bases not matched to a gene; V was cut back by 5 bases and J by 6 bases. The chain's CDR3 is CASSLMGQGSNLDGYTF. In DNA, the CDR3 is TGTGCCAGCAGCCTGATGGGACAGGGCTCCAACCTGGATGGCTACACCTTC.

The V gene is TRBV19, the J gene TRBJ2-7; TRBD2 agrees at 13 bases. V trimming: 2 bases; J trimming: 6 bases; junction bases outside the gene matches: 7. The CDR3 has 16 residues. Germline V gene data show CDR1 as LNHDA and CDR2 as SQIVND (reference sequence). The CDR3 loop is CASSIPSLAGGIEQYF. The CDR3 nucleotides are TGTGCCAGTAGTATACCGTCACTAGCGGGAGGGATCGAGCAGTACTTC. The whole variable domain, remainder taken from reference TRBV19 and TRBJ2-7, is DGGITQSPKYLFRKEGQNVTLSCEQNLNHDAMYWYRQDPGQGLRLIYYSQIVNDFQKGDIAEGYSVSREKKESFPLTVTSAQKNPTAFYLCASSIPSLAGGIEQYFGPGTRLTVT.

The chain carries TRBV30 and TRBJ1-4; 9 nucleotides match TRBD1. The CDR3 has 14 residues. V shed 5 bases, J shed 3 bases, and the junction held 4 bases outside the gene matches. Germline CDR1 GTSNPN, CDR2 SVGIG (reference sequence). The CDR3: CAWHRGQANEKLFF. CDR3 in DNA: TGTGCCTGGCACAGGGGGCAGGCTAATGAAAAACTGTTTTTT.

The chain carries TRBV6-5 and TRBJ2-7; the match to TRBD2 covers 9 bases. V was clipped by 0 bases and J by 2 bases; unmatched bases: 5. CDR3 length: 16 residues. Germline V gives CDR1 MNHEY, CDR2 SVGAGI. CDR3 sequence (DNA): TGTGCCAGCAGTTACTCGTTCGCGGGAGGGACCTACGAGCAGTACTTC. This gives the protein CASSYSFAGGTYEQYF.

The gene calls are TRBV7-3 and TRBJ2-1; D gene uncertain. CDR1 is SGHTA, CDR2 FQGTGA, per germline. CDR3 length equals 14 residues. V lost 1 base and J 8 bases, leaving 12 bases between the germline ends. The CDR3 DNA reads as TGTGCCAGCAGCTTAAGCGCTCCTGGGGATGAGCAGTTCTTC. Translated, it gives CASSLSAPGDEQFF.

The chain couples TRBV30 to TRBJ2-2, with TRBD2 matching over 8 bases. This CDR3 contains 11 residues. V lost 5 bases and J lost 8; bases outside the gene matches: 1. In germline, CDR1 is GTSNPN, CDR2 SVGIG (reference sequence). The CDR3 loop is CAWGLAGELFF. The CDR3 nucleotides read TGTGCCTGGGGACTAGCTGGGGAGCTGTTTTTT. The complete variable domain, with remaining parts taken from reference TRBV30 and TRBJ2-2, reads SQTIHQWPATLVQPVGSPLSLECTVEGTSNPNLYWYRQAAGRGLQLLFYSVGIGQISSEVPQNLSASRPQDRQFILSSKKLLLSDSGFYLCAWGLAGELFFGEGSRLTVL.

This chain uses TRBV25-1 with TRBJ2-7, with D perhaps assigned TRBD1 or TRBD2 (5 bases each). The ends were cut back, 3 bases at V and 5 bases at J, with 14 bases in the middle. Germline V CDR1 and CDR2: MGHDK, SYGVNS. The CDR3 extends over 14 amino acids. Here the CDR3 DNA reads TGTGCCAGCAGTGATAGAGCAGGGAGAGACGAGCAGTACTTC. Its translation: CASSDRAGRDEQYF.

The CDR3 DNA sequence: TGTGCCAGCTCACCTGGACTCCCTCTGACCGGAGCTTTCTTT. It is translated as CASSPGLPLTGAFF. This sequence joins TRBV18 and TRBJ1-1, with no clear D. The V end was cut by 3 bases, the J end by 10 bases, with 18 bases between. The CDR3 totals 14 residues. Germline lookup yields CDR1 KGHSH and CDR2 LQKENI.

This chain joins TRBV30 and TRBJ2-7, with D maybe TRBD2 (5 bases). The V end lost 1 base, the J end lost 4 bases, and 17 bases lay between the germline ends. The CDR3 is 15 residues long. From germline, CDR1 is GTSNPN and CDR2 SVGIG (reference sequence). As DNA, the CDR3 is TGTGCCTGGAGTGCTCCGGCTAGCTCCAAGTACGAGCAGTACTTC. This sequence encodes CAWSAPASSKYEQYF. Using reference TRBV30 and TRBJ2-7 for the parts outside the CDR3, the full variable domain is SQTIHQWPATLVQPVGSPLSLECTVEGTSNPNLYWYRQAAGRGLQLLFYSVGIGQISSEVPQNLSASRPQDRQFILSSKKLLLSDSGFYLCAWSAPASSKYEQYFGPGTRLTVT.

This chain links TRBV11-2 with TRBJ2-7; D remains unclear. This CDR3 comprises 14 residues. V was trimmed by 2 bases and J by 2 bases, leaving 10 bases between them. From germline, CDR1 is SGHAT and CDR2 FQNNGV. CDR3 in DNA: TGTGCCAGCAGCTTACAGGTGGCCGCCTACGAGCAGTACTTC. As protein: CASSLQVAAYEQYF.

This chain uses TRBV6-8 with TRBJ2-1, with 9 bases aligning to TRBD1. This CDR3 region has 15 residues. V shed 7 bases, J shed 8 bases, and the junction held 12 bases outside the gene matches. The germline V gene has CDR1 MNHGY and CDR2 SAAAGT. The CDR3: CASNNRDREGDEQFF. The CDR3 DNA sequence: TGTGCCAGCAACAACCGGGACAGGGAAGGAGATGAGCAGTTCTTC.

This sequence joins TRBV19 and TRBJ2-1; 8 nucleotides line up with TRBD2. Germline V gene sequence: CDR1 LNHDA, CDR2 SQIVND (reference sequence). The CDR3 sequence is 15 residues long. J was trimmed by 10 bases and V by 5 bases; bases with no gene match: 13. The CDR3 reads CASSSSGSPSEEQFF. The CDR3 DNA is TGTGCCAGTAGTTCGAGCGGGAGCCCTTCAGAAGAGCAGTTCTTC. The variable domain in full, completed from reference TRBV19 and TRBJ2-1, reads DGGITQSPKYLFRKEGQNVTLSCEQNLNHDAMYWYRQDPGQGLRLIYYSQIVNDFQKGDIAEGYSVSREKKESFPLTVTSAQKNPTAFYLCASSSSGSPSEEQFFGPGTRLTVL.

This clone was found a few times. J is TRBJ2-2 and V is TRBV6-4; no clear D gene. This CDR3 comprises 13 residues. V lost 3 bases and J lost 4, with 6 bases in between. Germline V gene data show CDR1 as MRHNA and CDR2 as SNTAGT. The CDR3 nucleotides read TGTGCCAGCAGTGAGTTCATCACCGGGGAGCTGTTTTTT. Translating gives CASSEFITGELFF.

The V call is TRBV6-1, the J call TRBJ1-5; unclear D gene. V was clipped by 5 bases and J by 0 bases, with 5 bases between them. Germline CDR1 MNHNS, CDR2 SASEGT. The CDR3 totals 13 residues. CDR3 DNA: TGTGCCAGCAGTTTGGGTAGCAATCAGCCCCAGCATTTT. The encoded protein is CASSLGSNQPQHF.

The genes are TRBV10-2 and TRBJ2-4; 11 positions match TRBD2. There are 14 residues in the CDR3. Germline V gene data show CDR1 as WSHSY and CDR2 as SAAADI. The trim removed 4 bases at V and 6 bases at J, leaving 2 bases unmatched. The CDR3 protein is CASSVTSGRNIQYF. Here the CDR3 DNA reads TGCGCCAGCAGTGTTACTAGCGGGAGAAACATTCAGTACTTC.

The chain is built from TRBV28 and TRBJ2-5; tentatively, D is TRBD1 (5 bases). Germline-derived CDR1 and CDR2 are MDHEN and SYDVKM. CDR3 length: 13 residues. V lost 6 bases and J 1 base, leaving 9 bases between the germline ends. The CDR3 reads CASRKDSQETQYF. The CDR3 nucleotides read TGTGCCAGCAGAAAAGACAGCCAAGAGACCCAGTACTTC. Supplemented by reference TRBV28 and TRBJ2-5, the full variable domain reads DVKVTQSSRYLVKRTGEKVFLECVQDMDHENMFWYRQDPGLGLRLIYFSYDVKMKEKGDIPEGYSVSREKKERFSLILESASTNQTSMYLCASRKDSQETQYFGPGTRLLVL.

The J gene is TRBJ1-2, the V gene TRBV5-4, with a tentative D call TRBD1 (5 bases). Germline CDR1 SGHNT, CDR2 YYREEE (reference sequence). Trimming took off 0 bases at V and 8 bases at J, with 17 bases between the two ends. The CDR3 loop spans 15 amino acids. The CDR3 region has the DNA TGTGCCAGCAGCTTGGTGAATCGGGGGAATTCGGGCTACACCTTC. Translation gives CASSLVNRGNSGYTF.